The 24 T cell receptor beta chains below come from one sample, sequenced in a study of T cells after yellow fever vaccination. A single record per CDR3 protein comes from TCRdb applying MiXCR to the 5' RACE reads. This sample has under 300,000 distinct CDR3 sequences; 6.9% occur once, and the top ten carry around 0.9%. This specimen was CD4+ T cells sorted from PBMCs, taken 15 days after the yellow fever booster vaccination. The receptor source for this set is a man aged 25 to 45 who received the YFV17D yellow fever vaccine.

The chain uses TRBV7-9 and TRBJ1-4; TRBD1 might be the D (5 bases). The CDR3 runs 15 residues. Between the trimmed V and J ends, which lost 5 bases and 0 bases, there was a span of 10 bases. Germline CDR1 and CDR2: SEHNR and FQNEAQ (reference sequence). The CDR3 DNA follows: TGTGCCAGCAGCCCCCAGGGTACAACTAATGAAAAACTGTTTTTT. This translates into CASSPQGTTNEKLFF.

This clonotype has ten or more counts. The DNA for the CDR3 is TGCGCCAGCAGCCAGGCATACGCGAACACCGGGGAGCTGTTTTTT. It translates to CASSQAYANTGELFF. The chain has TRBV4-3 and TRBJ2-2; no reliable D call. The CDR3 extends over 15 amino acids. V was trimmed by 3 bases and J by 0 bases, leaving 8 bases between them. Germline V gene data show CDR1 as LGHNA and CDR2 as YSLEER.

This rearrangement joins TRBV10-3 to TRBJ2-1; D call uncertain. The CDR3 length is 15 residues. The germline gives CDR1 ENHRY, CDR2 SYGVKD. V lost 4 bases to trimming and J lost 0 bases, with 10 bases between them. CDR3 sequence reads: CAISGSESSYNEQFF. As DNA, the CDR3 is TGTGCCATCAGTGGGTCCGAGAGCTCCTACAATGAGCAGTTCTTC.

This clonotype came up a few times. CDR3: CASSGTSGSRETQYF. CDR3 nucleotides: TGCGCCAGCAGCGGGACTAGCGGGAGCAGAGAGACCCAGTACTTC. V usage is TRBV5-1 and J usage is TRBJ2-5; the match to TRBD2 covers 14 bases. Trimming at V came to 4 bases and at J to 4 bases, leaving 3 bases not matched to a gene. The CDR3 covers 15 residues. Germline lookup yields CDR1 SGHRS and CDR2 YFSETQ.

This clonotype was seen only a few times. The CDR3 nucleotides read TGTGCCAGCAGTCATCGGACGTTTTTTGTTGAAGCTTTCTTT. Its translation: CASSHRTFFVEAFF. The chain is built from TRBV12-3 or TRBV12-4 and TRBJ1-1; D remains ambiguous. V lost 5 bases, J lost 7 bases, and 17 bases lay in between. The CDR3 has 14 residues.

This clonotype was observed many times. This chain joins TRBV11-2 and TRBJ2-7; 13 positions agree with TRBD2. CDR3 length: 16 residues. Germline trimming cut 1 base from V and 4 bases from J; bases unmatched to any gene: 4. The V gene's germline CDR1 is SGHAT and CDR2 FQNNGV. The CDR3 coding sequence is TGTGCCAGCAGCTTAGCGCCGGGACTAGCGGGATACGAGCAGTACTTC. It specifies CASSLAPGLAGYEQYF.

This clonotype was observed at least ten times. The rearrangement joins TRBV6-2 or TRBV6-3 to TRBJ2-1; D remains unclear. The CDR3 extends over 14 amino acids. V lost 0 bases and J lost 10, with 13 bases in between. Germline V gene lookup returns CDR1 MNHEY and CDR2 SVGEGT. CDR3 sequence: CASSYSRIQPEQFF. DNA for the CDR3: TGTGCCAGCAGTTACTCAAGGATCCAACCCGAGCAGTTCTTC.

This clonotype was recorded at least ten times. The V gene is TRBV30, the J gene TRBJ2-2, with D tentatively TRBD1 (6 bases). Germline values: CDR1 GTSNPN, CDR2 SVGIG (reference sequence). The CDR3 is made up of 14 amino acids. Trimming removed 1 base at V and 5 bases at J, with 11 bases between. For the CDR3, the DNA is TGTGCCTGGAGTGCATCAGGGGTGACCGGGGAGCTGTTTTTT. Translated: CAWSASGVTGELFF.

In DNA, the CDR3 is TGTGCCAGCAGCACAGTAGACAGGGCACATGGCTACACCTTC. Residues: CASSTVDRAHGYTF. V and J are TRBV7-2 and TRBJ1-2; 7 nucleotides match TRBD1. Germline V gene lookup returns CDR1 SGHTA and CDR2 FQGNSA. This CDR3 has 14 amino acids. V shed 5 bases, J shed 6 bases, and the junction held 9 bases outside the gene matches.

This clonotype showed up just a few times. This sequence joins TRBV25-1 and TRBJ2-7; a weak D match, TRBD1 (6 bases). Germline values: CDR1 MGHDK, CDR2 SYGVNS. V lost 5 bases to trimming and J lost 1 base, with 12 bases between them. CDR3 length: 14 residues. The CDR3 protein is CASSPRQESYEQYF. CDR3 DNA: TGTGCCAGCAGTCCAAGACAGGAGTCCTACGAGCAGTACTTC.

This clonotype was seen many times. The V gene is TRBV12-3 or TRBV12-4, the J gene TRBJ2-1; 7 bases map to TRBD2. This CDR3 is built from 14 residues. V was pared by 5 bases and J by 3 bases, with 4 bases of the junction left unmatched. The CDR3 here is CASSGRGSYNEQFF. Written as DNA, the CDR3 is TGTGCCAGCAGTGGGCGGGGGAGCTACAATGAGCAGTTCTTC.

The sample holds many counts of this clonotype. The chain carries TRBV7-2 and TRBJ2-7, with D maybe TRBD2 (7 bases). Trimming took 7 bases from V and 0 from J, leaving 13 bases between them. Per the germline V gene, CDR1 is SGHTA and CDR2 is FQGNSA. The CDR3 loop spans 14 amino acids. The CDR3 here is CASIKGGSSYEQYF. The DNA for the CDR3 is TGTGCCAGCATCAAGGGGGGGAGCTCCTACGAGCAGTACTTC.

This clonotype was detected only a few times. This chain connects TRBV18 to TRBJ2-7; a possible D gene is TRBD2 (6 bases). CDR3 size: 14 residues. Trimming took off 6 bases at V and 7 bases at J, with 19 bases between the two ends. The germline V gene has CDR1 KGHSH and CDR2 LQKENI. DNA of the CDR3: TGTGCCAGCTCCATCGGCGCGGGATCCGGTGAGCAGTACTTC. Protein sequence: CASSIGAGSGEQYF.

This clonotype was detected a few times. This chain joins TRBV20-1 and TRBJ2-7; 8 bases are shared with TRBD2. This CDR3 is 15 amino acids long. V gave up 6 bases and J gave up 4 bases; unmatched junction bases: 14. The germline V gene encodes CDR1 DFQATT and CDR2 SNEGSKA (reference sequence). Here the CDR3 DNA reads TGCAGTGCCTCTCGAGGGACGGGAGGGCCGTACGAGCAGTACTTC. It encodes CSASRGTGGPYEQYF.

This clonotype turned up a few times. The chain is built from TRBV6-2 or TRBV6-3 and TRBJ1-2; D is perhaps TRBD1 (6 bases). V lost 7 bases and J 7 bases, leaving 13 bases between the germline ends. The germline CDR1 and CDR2 sequences are MNHEY and SVGEGT. CDR3 length: 12 residues. DNA of the CDR3: TGTGCCAGCATCGGGGGGCCTCGTGGCTACACCTTC. Its protein is CASIGGPRGYTF.

This clonotype has a single count. The chain links TRBV4-3 to TRBJ1-4; D may be TRBD1 (5 bases). The CDR3 length is 16 residues. Trimming shortened V by 4 bases and J by 6 bases, and 18 bases separated the two germline ends. Germline CDR1 and CDR2: LGHNA and YSLEER. The CDR3 spells CASSPGRSIEHEKLFF. CDR3 bases: TGCGCCAGCAGCCCGGGACGGTCAATCGAGCATGAAAAACTGTTTTTT.

This clonotype came up many times. This rearrangement joins TRBV12-3 or TRBV12-4 to TRBJ1-1; no clear D gene. The CDR3 sequence is 13 residues long. V shed 6 bases and J shed 5 bases, with 13 bases lying between them. The CDR3 nucleotides read TGTGCCAGCAGGATAGGGCGCGGAACTGAAGCTTTCTTT. Protein product: CASRIGRGTEAFF.

This clonotype has just a few counts. The chain uses TRBV7-9 and TRBJ2-1; no definite D call. The CDR3 spans 17 residues. Germline assignment: CDR1 SEHNR and CDR2 FQNEAQ (reference sequence). Trimming stripped 1 base from V and 5 bases from J, with 18 bases between. This CDR3 is CASSLGRRLVKDNEQFF. In nucleotides, the CDR3 is TGTGCCAGCAGCTTAGGACGTCGGCTAGTCAAGGACAATGAGCAGTTCTTC.

This clonotype was recorded a few times. The gene calls are TRBV6-1 and TRBJ2-1; TRBD1 matches 10 bases. The germline CDR1 and CDR2 sequences are MNHNS and SASEGT. This CDR3 has 15 residues. The junction had 10 bases not matched to a gene; V was cut back by 7 bases and J by 7 bases. The DNA for the CDR3 is TGTGCCAGCAACTCCCGGGACAGGGGCAGGAATGAGCAGTTCTTC. It specifies CASNSRDRGRNEQFF.

The V gene is TRBV20-1, the J gene TRBJ2-2; TRBD1 aligns across 8 bases. The germline CDR1 and CDR2 sequences are DFQATT and SNEGSKA (reference sequence). V shed 3 bases, J shed 6 bases, and the junction held 3 bases outside the gene matches. CDR3 size: 13 residues. The CDR3 DNA is TGCAGTGCTAGGGACAGGGTCGCCGGGGAGCTGTTTTTT. This translates into CSARDRVAGELFF.

V usage is TRBV6-1 and J usage is TRBJ2-3, with a weak D call TRBD2 (5 bases). V was cut by 8 bases and J by 2 bases, with 17 bases left in between. CDR1 is MNHNS and CDR2 is SASEGT in the germline V gene. CDR3 length: 15 amino acids. The DNA of the CDR3 is TGTGCCAGCCTCGAAGCGGCCCCAGACACAGATACGCAGTATTTT. Its protein product is CASLEAAPDTDTQYF.

This clonotype was detected only a few times. The chain uses TRBV6-4 and TRBJ2-2; no reliable D call. With 2 bases removed from V and 7 bases from J, the gap between germline ends came to 5 bases. CDR1 is MRHNA and CDR2 is SNTAGT in the germline V gene. The CDR3 has 12 amino acids. Here the CDR3 reads CASSDGGGELFF. The CDR3 DNA reads TGTGCCAGCAGTGACGGTGGCGGGGAGCTGTTTTTT.

This clonotype appeared many times. The rearrangement uses TRBV20-1 and TRBJ2-1; perhaps TRBD1 as D (6 bases). The CDR3 is 19 residues long. Germline V lookup: CDR1 DFQATT, CDR2 SNEGSKA (reference sequence). Deletions cut 5 bases from V and 12 bases from J, with 38 bases between. The DNA for the CDR3 is TGCAGTGCTGACCGTCAGGGGCGAGTAGCGAGCTCTCTCGATGATTTGCAGTTCTTC. It codes for CSADRQGRVASSLDDLQFF.

This clonotype was recorded at least ten times. The V gene is TRBV14, the J gene TRBJ2-5, with no clear D. V was pared by 4 bases and J by 5 bases, with 8 bases between. Germline V gene data show CDR1 as SGHDN and CDR2 as FVKESK. This CDR3 has 12 residues. The CDR3 loop reads CASSPQGETQYF. DNA of the CDR3: TGTGCCAGCAGCCCTCAAGGGGAGACCCAGTACTTC. Supplemented by reference TRBV14 and TRBJ2-5, the full variable domain reads EAGVTQFPSHSVIEKGQTVTLRCDPISGHDNLYWYRRVMGKEIKFLLHFVKESKQDESGMPNNRFLAERTGGTYSTLKVQPAELEDSGVYFCASSPQGETQYFGPGTRLLVL.